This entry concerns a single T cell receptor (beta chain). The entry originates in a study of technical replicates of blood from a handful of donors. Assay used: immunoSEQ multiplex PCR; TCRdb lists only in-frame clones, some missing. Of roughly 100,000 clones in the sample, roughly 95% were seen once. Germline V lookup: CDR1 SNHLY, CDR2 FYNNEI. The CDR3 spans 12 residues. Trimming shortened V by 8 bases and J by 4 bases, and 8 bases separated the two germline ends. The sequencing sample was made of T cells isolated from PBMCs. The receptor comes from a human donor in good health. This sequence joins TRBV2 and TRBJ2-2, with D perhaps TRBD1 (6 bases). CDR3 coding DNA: TGTGCCAGCGACAGGAGCACCGGGGAGCTGTTTTTT. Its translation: CASDRSTGELFF.